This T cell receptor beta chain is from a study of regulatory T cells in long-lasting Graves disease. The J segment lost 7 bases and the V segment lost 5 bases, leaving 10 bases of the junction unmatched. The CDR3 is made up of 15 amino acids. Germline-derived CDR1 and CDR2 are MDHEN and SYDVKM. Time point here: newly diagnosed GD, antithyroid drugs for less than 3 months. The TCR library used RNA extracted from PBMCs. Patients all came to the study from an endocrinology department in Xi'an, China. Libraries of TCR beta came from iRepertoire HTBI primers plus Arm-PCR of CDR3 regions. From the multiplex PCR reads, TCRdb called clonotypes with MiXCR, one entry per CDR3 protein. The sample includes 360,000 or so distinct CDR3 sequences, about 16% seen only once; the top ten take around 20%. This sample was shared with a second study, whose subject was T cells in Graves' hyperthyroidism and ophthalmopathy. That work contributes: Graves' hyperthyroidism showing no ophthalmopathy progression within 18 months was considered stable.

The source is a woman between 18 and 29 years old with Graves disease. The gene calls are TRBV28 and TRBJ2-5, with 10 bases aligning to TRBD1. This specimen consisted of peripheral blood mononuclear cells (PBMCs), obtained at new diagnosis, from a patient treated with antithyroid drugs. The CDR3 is CASSPWGQGLGTQYF. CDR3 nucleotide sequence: TGTGCCAGCAGTCCCTGGGGACAGGGGCTCGGGACCCAGTACTTC.